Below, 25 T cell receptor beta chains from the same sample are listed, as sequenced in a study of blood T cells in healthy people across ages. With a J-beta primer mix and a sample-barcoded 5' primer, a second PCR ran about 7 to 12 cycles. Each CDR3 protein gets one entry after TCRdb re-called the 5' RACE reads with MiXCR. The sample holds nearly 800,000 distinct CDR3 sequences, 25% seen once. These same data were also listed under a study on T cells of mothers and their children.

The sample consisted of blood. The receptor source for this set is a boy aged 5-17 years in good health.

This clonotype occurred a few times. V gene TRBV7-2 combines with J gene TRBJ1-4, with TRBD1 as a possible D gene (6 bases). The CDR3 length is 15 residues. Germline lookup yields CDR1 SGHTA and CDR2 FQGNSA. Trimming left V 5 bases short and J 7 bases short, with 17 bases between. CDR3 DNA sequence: TGTGCCAGCAGCCGCGTTAGGGGGGAAGTTGAAAAACTGTTTTTT. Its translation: CASSRVRGEVEKLFF.

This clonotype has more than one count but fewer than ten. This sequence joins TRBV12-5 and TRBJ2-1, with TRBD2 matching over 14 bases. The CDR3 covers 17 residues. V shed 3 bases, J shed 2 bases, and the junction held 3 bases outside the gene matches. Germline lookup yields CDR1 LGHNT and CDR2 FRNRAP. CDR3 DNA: TGTGCTAGTGGTTTCGGGACTAGCGGGGGTGCCTACAATGAGCAGTTCTTC. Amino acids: CASGFGTSGGAYNEQFF.

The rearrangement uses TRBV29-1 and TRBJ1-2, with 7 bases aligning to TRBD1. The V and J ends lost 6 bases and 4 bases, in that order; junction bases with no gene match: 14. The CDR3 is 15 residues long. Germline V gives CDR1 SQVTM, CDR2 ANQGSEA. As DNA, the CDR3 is TGCAGCGTCGTCCCTAGGGGGACAGAAGTCTATGGCTACACCTTC. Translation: CSVVPRGTEVYGYTF.

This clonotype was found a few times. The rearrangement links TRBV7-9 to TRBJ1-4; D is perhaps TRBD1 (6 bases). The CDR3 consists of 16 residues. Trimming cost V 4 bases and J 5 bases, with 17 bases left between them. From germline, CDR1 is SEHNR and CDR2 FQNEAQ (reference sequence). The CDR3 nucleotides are TGTGCCAGCAGCTCTGGACAGCGTACGCAAAATGAAAAACTGTTTTTT. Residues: CASSSGQRTQNEKLFF.

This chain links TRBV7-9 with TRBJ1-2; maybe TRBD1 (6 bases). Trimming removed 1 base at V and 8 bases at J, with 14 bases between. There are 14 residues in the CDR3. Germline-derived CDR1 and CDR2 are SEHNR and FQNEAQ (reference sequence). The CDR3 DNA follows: TGTGCCAGCAGCTTAGATCAACAGGGTAACGGCTACACCTTC. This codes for CASSLDQQGNGYTF. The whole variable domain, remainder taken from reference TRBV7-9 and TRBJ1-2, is DTGVSQNPRHKITKRGQNVTFRCDPISEHNRLYWYRQTLGQGPEFLTYFQNEAQLEKSRLLSDRFSAERPKGSFSTLEIQRTEQGDSAMYLCASSLDQQGNGYTFGSGTRLTVV.

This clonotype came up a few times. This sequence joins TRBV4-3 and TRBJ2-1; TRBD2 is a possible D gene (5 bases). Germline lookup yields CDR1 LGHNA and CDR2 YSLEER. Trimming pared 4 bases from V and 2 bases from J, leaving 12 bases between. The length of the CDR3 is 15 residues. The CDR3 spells CASSRRTETYNEQFF. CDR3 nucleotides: TGCGCCAGCAGCCGACGGACTGAAACCTACAATGAGCAGTTCTTC.

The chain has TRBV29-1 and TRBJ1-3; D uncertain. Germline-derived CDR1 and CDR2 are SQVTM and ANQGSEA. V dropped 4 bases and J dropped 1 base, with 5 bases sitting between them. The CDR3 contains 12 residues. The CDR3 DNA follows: TGCAGCGTTGCCGCGTCTGGAAACACCATATATTTT. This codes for CSVAASGNTIYF.

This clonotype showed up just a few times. The CDR3 reads CSARDRVSYEQYF. CDR3 bases: TGCAGTGCTAGAGACAGGGTCTCCTACGAGCAGTACTTC. The chain recombines TRBV20-1 with TRBJ2-7, with D tentatively TRBD1 (5 bases). V was clipped by 0 bases and J by 0 bases, with 6 bases between them. The germline V gene encodes CDR1 DFQATT and CDR2 SNEGSKA (reference sequence). This CDR3 comprises 13 residues.

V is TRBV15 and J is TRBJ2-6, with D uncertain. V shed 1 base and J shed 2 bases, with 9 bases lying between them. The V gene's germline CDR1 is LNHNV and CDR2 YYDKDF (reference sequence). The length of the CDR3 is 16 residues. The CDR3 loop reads CATSRAGSPGANVLTF. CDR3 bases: TGTGCCACCAGCAGAGCTGGCAGCCCTGGGGCCAACGTCCTGACTTTC.

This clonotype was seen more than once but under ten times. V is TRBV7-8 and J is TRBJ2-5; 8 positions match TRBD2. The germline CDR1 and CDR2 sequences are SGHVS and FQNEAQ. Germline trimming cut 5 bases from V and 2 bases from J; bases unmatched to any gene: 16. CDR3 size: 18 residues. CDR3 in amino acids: CASSLLGPYGGEQETQYF. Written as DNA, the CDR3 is TGTGCCAGCAGCCTCCTAGGCCCCTACGGGGGGGAGCAAGAGACCCAGTACTTC.

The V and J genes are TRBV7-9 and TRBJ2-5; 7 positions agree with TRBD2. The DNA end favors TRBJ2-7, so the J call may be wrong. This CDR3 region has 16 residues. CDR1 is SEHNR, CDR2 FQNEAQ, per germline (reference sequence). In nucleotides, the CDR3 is TGTGCCAGCAGCTCGGTTAGCGGGTTAAGCTCCTACGAGCAGTACTTC. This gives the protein CASSSVSGLSSYEQYF.

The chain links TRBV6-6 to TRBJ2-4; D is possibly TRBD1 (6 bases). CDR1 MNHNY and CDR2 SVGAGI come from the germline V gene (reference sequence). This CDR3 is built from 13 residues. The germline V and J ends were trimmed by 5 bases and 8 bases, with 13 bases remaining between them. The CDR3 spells CASSGRDTDIQYF. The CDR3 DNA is TGTGCCAGCAGTGGCCGGGACACAGACATTCAGTACTTC.

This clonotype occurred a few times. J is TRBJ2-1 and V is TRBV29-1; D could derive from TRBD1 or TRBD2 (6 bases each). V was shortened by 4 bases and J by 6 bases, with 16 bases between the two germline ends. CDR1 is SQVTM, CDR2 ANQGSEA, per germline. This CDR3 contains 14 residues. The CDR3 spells CSVAGAARFNEQFF. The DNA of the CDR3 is TGCAGCGTTGCGGGGGCGGCCCGCTTCAATGAGCAGTTCTTC.

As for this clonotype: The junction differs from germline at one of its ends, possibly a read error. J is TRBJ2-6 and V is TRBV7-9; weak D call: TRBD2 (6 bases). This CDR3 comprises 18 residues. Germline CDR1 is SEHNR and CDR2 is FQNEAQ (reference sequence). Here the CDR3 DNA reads TGTGCCGGCAGCTTCGACACCGGGAGAATCTCTGGGGCCAACGTCCTGACTTTC. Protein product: CAGSFDTGRISGANVLTF.

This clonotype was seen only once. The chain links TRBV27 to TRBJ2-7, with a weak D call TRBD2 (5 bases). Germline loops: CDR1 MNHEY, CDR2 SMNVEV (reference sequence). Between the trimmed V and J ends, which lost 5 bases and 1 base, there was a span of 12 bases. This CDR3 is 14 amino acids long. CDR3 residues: CASSIGGRSYEQYF. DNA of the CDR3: TGTGCCAGCAGTATTGGAGGCCGATCCTACGAGCAGTACTTC.

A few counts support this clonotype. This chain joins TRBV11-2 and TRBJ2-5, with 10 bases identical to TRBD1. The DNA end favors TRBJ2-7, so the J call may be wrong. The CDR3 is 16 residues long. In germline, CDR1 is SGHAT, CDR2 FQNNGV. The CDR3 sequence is CASSNRGTGVSYEQYF. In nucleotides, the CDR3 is TGTGCCAGCAGCAACCGAGGGACAGGGGTTTCCTACGAGCAGTACTTC.

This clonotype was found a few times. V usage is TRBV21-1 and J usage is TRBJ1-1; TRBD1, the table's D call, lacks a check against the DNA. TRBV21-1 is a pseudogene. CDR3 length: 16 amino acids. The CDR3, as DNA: TGTGCCAGCAGCAAAGGGCAGGGGGGATCGAACACTGAAGCTTTCTTT. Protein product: CASSKGQGGSNTEAFF.

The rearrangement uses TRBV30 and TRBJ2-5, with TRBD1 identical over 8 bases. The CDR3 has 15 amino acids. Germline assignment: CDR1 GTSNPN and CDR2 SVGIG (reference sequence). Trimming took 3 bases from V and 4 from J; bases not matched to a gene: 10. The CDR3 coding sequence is TGTGCCTGGAGAGGAATTGGACAGGGCCGAGAGACCCAGTACTTC. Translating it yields CAWRGIGQGRETQYF.

The CDR3 reads CASRRSTTQETQYF. The CDR3 nucleotides read TGTGCCAGCAGGAGGTCGACTACCCAAGAGACCCAGTACTTC. V is TRBV6-5 and J is TRBJ2-5; possibly TRBD2 for D (5 bases). With 6 bases removed from V and 1 base from J, the gap between germline ends came to 12 bases. CDR1 and CDR2 from the germline V gene are MNHEY and SVGAGI. This CDR3 has 14 residues.

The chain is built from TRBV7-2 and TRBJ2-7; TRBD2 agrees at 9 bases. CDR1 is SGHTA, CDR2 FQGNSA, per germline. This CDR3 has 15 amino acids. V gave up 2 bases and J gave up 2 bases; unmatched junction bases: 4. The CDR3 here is CASSLRSGRTYEQYF. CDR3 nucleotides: TGTGCCAGCAGCTTAAGGAGCGGGAGGACCTACGAGCAGTACTTC.

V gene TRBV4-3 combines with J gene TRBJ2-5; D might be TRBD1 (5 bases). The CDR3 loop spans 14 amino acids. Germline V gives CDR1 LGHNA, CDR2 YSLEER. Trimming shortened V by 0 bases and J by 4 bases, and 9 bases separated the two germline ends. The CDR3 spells CASSQDWQGETQYF. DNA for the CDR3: TGCGCCAGCAGCCAAGATTGGCAGGGAGAGACCCAGTACTTC.

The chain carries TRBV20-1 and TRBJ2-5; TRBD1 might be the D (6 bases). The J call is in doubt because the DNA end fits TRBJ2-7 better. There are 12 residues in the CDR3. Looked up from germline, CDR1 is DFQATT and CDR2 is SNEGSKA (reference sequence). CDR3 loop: CSAPNDRYEQYF. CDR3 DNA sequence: TGCAGTGCTCCGAACGACAGGTACGAGCAGTACTTC.

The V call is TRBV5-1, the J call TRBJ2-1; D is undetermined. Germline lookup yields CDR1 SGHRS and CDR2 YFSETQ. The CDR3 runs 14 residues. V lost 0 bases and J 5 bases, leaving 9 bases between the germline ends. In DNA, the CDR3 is TGCGCCAGCAGCTTGGGGCCCCGGAACAATGAGCAGTTCTTC. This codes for CASSLGPRNNEQFF.

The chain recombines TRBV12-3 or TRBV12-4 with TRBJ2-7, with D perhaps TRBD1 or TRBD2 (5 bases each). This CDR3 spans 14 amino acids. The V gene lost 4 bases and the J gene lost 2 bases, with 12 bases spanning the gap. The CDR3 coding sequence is TGTGCCAGCAGTTCAACCCTGGGACCCTACGAGCAGTACTTC. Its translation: CASSSTLGPYEQYF.

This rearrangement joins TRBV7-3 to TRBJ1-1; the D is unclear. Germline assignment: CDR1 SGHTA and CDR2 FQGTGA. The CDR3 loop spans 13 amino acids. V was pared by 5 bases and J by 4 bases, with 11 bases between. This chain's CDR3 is CASSPGRSTEAFF. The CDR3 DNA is TGTGCCAGCAGCCCTGGGAGGAGCACTGAAGCTTTCTTT.